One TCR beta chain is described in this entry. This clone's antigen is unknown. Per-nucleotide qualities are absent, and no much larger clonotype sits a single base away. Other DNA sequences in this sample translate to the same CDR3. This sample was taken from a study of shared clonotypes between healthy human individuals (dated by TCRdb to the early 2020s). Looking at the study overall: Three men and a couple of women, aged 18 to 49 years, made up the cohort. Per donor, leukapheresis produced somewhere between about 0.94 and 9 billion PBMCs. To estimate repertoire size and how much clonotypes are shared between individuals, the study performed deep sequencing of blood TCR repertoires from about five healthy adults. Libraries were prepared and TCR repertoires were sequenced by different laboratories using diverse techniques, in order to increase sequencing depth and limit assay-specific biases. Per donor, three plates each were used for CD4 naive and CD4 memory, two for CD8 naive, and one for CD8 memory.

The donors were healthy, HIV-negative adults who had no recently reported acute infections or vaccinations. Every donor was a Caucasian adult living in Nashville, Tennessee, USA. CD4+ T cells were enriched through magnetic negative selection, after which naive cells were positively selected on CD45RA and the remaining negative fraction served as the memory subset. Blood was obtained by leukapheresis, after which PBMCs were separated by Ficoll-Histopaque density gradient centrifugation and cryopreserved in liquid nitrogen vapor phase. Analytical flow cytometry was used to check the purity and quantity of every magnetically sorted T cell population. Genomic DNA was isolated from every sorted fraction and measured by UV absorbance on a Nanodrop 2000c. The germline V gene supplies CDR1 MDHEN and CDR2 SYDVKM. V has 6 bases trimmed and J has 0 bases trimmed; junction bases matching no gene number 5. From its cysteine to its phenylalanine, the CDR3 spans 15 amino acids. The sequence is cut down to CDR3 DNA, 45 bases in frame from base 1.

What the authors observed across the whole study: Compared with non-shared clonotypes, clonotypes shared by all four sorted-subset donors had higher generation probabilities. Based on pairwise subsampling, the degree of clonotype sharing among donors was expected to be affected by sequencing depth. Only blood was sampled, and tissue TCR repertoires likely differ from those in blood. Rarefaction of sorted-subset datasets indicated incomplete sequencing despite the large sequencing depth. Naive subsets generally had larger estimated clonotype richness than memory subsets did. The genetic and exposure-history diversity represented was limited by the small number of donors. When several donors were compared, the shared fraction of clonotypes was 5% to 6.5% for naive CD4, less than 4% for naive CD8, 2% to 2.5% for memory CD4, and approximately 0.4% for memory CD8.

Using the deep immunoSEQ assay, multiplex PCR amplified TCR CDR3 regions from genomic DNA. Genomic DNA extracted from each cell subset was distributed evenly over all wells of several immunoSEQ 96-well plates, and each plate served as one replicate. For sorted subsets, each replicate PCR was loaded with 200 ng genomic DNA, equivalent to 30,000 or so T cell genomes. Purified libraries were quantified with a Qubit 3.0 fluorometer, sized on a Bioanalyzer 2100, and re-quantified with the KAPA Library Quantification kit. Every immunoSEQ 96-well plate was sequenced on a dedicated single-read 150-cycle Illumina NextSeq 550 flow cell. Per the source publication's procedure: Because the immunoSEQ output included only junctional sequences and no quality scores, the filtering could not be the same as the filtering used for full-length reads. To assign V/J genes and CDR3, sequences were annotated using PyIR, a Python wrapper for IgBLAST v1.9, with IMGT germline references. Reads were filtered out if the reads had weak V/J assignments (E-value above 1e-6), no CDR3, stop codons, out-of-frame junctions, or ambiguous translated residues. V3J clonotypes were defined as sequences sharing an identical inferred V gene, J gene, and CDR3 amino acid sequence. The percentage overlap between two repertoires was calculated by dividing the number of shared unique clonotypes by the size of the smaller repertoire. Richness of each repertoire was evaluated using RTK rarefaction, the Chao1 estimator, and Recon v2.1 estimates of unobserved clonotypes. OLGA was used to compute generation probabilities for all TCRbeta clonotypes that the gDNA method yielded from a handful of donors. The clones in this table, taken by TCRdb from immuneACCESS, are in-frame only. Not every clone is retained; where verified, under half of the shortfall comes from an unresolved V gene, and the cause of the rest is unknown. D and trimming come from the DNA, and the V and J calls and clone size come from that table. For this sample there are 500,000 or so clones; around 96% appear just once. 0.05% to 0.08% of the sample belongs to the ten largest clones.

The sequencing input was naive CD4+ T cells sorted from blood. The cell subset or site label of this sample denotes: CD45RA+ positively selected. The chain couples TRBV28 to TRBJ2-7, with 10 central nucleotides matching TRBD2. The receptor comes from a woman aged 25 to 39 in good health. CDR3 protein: CASSPTSGISYEQYF. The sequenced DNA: TGTGCCAGCAGCCCTACTAGCGGGATCTCCTACGAGCAGTACTTC.